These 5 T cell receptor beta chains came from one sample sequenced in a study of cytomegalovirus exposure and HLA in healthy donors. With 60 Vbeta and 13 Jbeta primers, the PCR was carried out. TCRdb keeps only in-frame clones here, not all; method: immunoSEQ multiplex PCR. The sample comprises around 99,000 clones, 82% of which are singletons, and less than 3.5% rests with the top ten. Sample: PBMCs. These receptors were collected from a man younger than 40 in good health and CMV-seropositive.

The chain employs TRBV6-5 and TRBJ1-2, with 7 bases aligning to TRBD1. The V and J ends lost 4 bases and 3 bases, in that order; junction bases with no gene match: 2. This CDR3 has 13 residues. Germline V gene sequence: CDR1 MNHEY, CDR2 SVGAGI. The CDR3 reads CASSSGTDYGYTF. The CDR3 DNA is TGTGCCAGCAGTTCCGGGACAGACTATGGCTACACCTTC.

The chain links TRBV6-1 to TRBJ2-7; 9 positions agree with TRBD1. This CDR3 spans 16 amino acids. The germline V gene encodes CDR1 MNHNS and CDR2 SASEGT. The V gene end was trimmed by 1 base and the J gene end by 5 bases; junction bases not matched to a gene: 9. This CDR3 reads CASSEGDRDRVDEQYF. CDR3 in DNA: TGTGCCAGCAGTGAAGGTGACCGGGACAGGGTCGACGAGCAGTACTTC.

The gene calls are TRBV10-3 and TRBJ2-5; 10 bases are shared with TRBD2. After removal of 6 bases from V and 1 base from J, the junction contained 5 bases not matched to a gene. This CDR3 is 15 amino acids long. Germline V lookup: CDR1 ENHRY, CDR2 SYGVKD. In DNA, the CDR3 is TGTGCCATCAGGGATAGCGGGGGGCTCCAAGAGACCCAGTACTTC. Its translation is CAIRDSGGLQETQYF.

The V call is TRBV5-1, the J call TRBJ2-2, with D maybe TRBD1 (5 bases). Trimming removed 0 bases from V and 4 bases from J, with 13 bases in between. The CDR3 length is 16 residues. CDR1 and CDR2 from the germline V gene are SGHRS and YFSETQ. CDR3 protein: CASSLATLDTTGELFF. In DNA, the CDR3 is TGCGCCAGCAGCTTGGCGACCTTGGACACCACCGGGGAGCTGTTTTTT.

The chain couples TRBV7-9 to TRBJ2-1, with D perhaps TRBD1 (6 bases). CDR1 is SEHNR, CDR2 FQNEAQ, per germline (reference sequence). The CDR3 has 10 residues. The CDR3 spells CSGSGTEQFF. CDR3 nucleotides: TGTTCCGGATCCGGGACAGAGCAGTTCTTC.